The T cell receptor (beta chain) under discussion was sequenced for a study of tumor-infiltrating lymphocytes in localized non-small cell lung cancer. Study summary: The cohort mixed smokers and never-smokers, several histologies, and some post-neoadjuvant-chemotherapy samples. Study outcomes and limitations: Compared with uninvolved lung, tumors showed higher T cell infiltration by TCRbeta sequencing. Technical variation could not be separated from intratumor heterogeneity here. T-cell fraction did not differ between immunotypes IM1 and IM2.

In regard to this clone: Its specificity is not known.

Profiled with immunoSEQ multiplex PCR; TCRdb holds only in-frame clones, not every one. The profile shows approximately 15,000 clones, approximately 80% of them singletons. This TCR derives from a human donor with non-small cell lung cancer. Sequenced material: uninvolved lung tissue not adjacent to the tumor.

CDR3 bases: TGTGCCAGCAGTTACTCGACTAGCGGGACTTACGAGCAGTACTTC. Protein product: CASSYSTSGTYEQYF. The genes are TRBV6-6 and TRBJ2-7, with 11 bases that match TRBD2. The CDR3 length is 15 residues. CDR1 MNHNY and CDR2 SVGAGI come from the germline V gene (reference sequence). Trimming cost V 0 bases and J 4 bases; bases outside gene matches: 2.